The present T cell receptor (beta chain) was sequenced within a study of blood T cell repertoires in COVID-19. Study in general: COVID-19 samples, acute and convalescent, were from the United States, Italy and Spain.

Libraries were prepared by immunoSEQ multiplex PCR; TCRdb keeps only in-frame clonotypes and omits some of them. The table has over 300,000 clones, 70% to 90% seen once. Germline CDR1 is GTSNPN and CDR2 is SVGIG (reference sequence). This CDR3 has 14 residues. The V gene end was trimmed by 2 bases and the J gene end by 8 bases; junction bases not matched to a gene: 4. Sample: PBMCs or T cells enriched from blood (not recorded which). The source is a woman under 40 who had recovered from COVID-19. This chain uses TRBV30 with TRBJ1-4; TRBD1 agrees at 11 bases. The CDR3 spells CAWSYGTGGEKLFF. The CDR3 DNA reads TGTGCCTGGAGTTATGGGACAGGGGGGGAAAAACTGTTTTTT.